This T cell receptor beta chain was identified during a study of T cell changes during pregnancy in multiple sclerosis. The repertoire was sequenced with immunoSEQ multiplex PCR; TCRdb's copy has only in-frame clones and lacks some. The table shows tens of thousands of clones, with around 90% occurring only once. The receptor comes from a female donor in good health, enrolled as a control in a pregnancy study. The sample here was peripheral blood, taken after pregnancy.

DNA for the CDR3: TGTGCCAGCACCTGGGGACAGATCGCGAACACCGGGGAGCTGTTTTTT. This codes for CASTWGQIANTGELFF. This chain connects TRBV5-6 to TRBJ2-2; the match to TRBD1 covers 7 bases. The CDR3 is 16 amino acids. Trimming took 6 bases from V and 0 from J; bases not matched to a gene: 8. Germline V gives CDR1 SGHDT, CDR2 YYEEEE.